The rows below give T cell receptor beta chains drawn from one sample of a study of tumor-infiltrating lymphocytes in primary liver carcinoma. TCRdb used MiXCR to reprocess the multiplex PCR reads, holding one entry per CDR3 protein. This sample carries around 22,000 distinct CDR3 sequences, approximately 80% of them seen once, and the ten largest clones take about 40%. The sequenced sample was liver tumor tissue from sampling region 2. Receptors originate from a woman in her twenties or thirties with primary liver carcinoma and hepatitis B virus infection. CDR3s include the opening cysteine and the closing phenylalanine or tryptophan. The order of the fields is D gene, clone size, CDR3 length, V gene, J gene, CDR3 DNA, CDR3 protein. The D gene is left open where the match is weak. Expanded clones get a size class; other rows say once, few or many, or leave the size out.

>NA|NA|14|TRBV9|TRBJ1-1
TGTGCCAGGAGCGTAGCCCACTCGGACACTGAAGCTTTCTTT
CARSVAHSDTEAFF
>NA|medium-sized|12|TRBV28|TRBJ2-3
TGTGCCAGCAGTTTGAGTCGAGATACGCAGTATTTT
CASSLSRDTQYF
>NA|NA|14|TRBV12-3/TRBV12-4|TRBJ1-1
TGTGCCAGCAGTTTACAGATACCGAACACTGAAGCTTTCTTT
CASSLQIPNTEAFF
>NA|NA|12|TRBV30|TRBJ2-5
TGTGCCCGGAACTCGGGGCAGGAGACCCAGTACTTC
CARNSGQETQYF
>TRBD1|NA|19|TRBV2|TRBJ2-1
TGTGCCAGTAGCCGCCGGGACAGGAGAACCCCTAGCTCCTACAATGAGCAGTTCTTC
CASSRRDRRTPSSYNEQFF
>TRBD2|NA|16|TRBV5-4|TRBJ2-1
TGTACCAGCAGCTTCCCCAGCGGGAGGAGTCGGGATGAGCATTTCTTC
CTSSFPSGRSRDEHFF
>NA|NA|13|TRBV12-3/TRBV12-4|TRBJ2-3
TGTGCCAGCAGTTTTCCCCCTCCTAGCACGCAGTATTTT
CASSFPPPSTQYF
>NA|NA|12|TRBV11-3|TRBJ2-1
TGTGCCAGCCCCCTGAGAGGTATCGGGCAGATCTTC
CASPLRGIGQIF
>NA|NA|13|TRBV11-2|TRBJ1-2
TGTGCCAGCAGCTTAGGGGGGAATTATGGCTACACCTTC
CASSLGGNYGYTF
>NA|NA|14|TRBV6-6|TRBJ1-1
TGTGCCAGCAGTCACGACGCATCCCGCACTGAAACTTTCTTT
CASSHDASRTETFF
>NA|NA|16|TRBV4-1|TRBJ2-3
TGCGCCAGCAGCCAGGATGCTGGCAGGAACACAGATACGCAGTATTTT
CASSQDAGRNTDTQYF
>NA|NA|15|TRBV6-5|TRBJ2-7
TGTGCCAGCACTTACAAGGATAGCAACTCCTACGAGCAGTACTTC
CASTYKDSNSYEQYF
>NA|NA|12|TRBV11-2|TRBJ2-5
TGTGCCAGCTGCTTAGGGTTAGAGGCCCAGTACTTT
CASCLGLEAQYF
>NA|NA|14|TRBV24-1|TRBJ2-5
TGTGCCACCAGTGATGCTATCCGGACGGTGACCCAGTACTTC
CATSDAIRTVTQYF
>NA|NA|13|TRBV11-2|TRBJ2-5
TGTGCCAGCAGCCTTAGACAGATAGAAACTCAGTACTTC
CASSLRQIETQYF
>NA|NA|15|TRBV6-1|TRBJ1-5
TGTGCCAGCAGTCCCCCCACAAGGGAGGGGCGGACCCAGCATTTT
CASSPPTREGRTQHF
>NA|NA|13|TRBV5-4|TRBJ1-2
TGTGCCAGGAGCCCATTCCACGGCTATGGCAACACCTTC
CARSPFHGYGNTF
>NA|NA|14|TRBV11-3|TRBJ2-5
TGTGCCAGCAGCCTGACGGGAGATTGGGAGACCCAGTACTTC
CASSLTGDWETQYF
>NA|medium-sized|16|TRBV6-1|TRBJ2-5
TGTGCCAGCAGTGAAGGGGGCTGTCATCCGGAAGAGACCCAGTACTTC
CASSEGGCHPEETQYF
>NA|once|17|TRBV10-3|TRBJ2-1
TGTGCCACCAGTGAGACCATGACGGCTAGTGCCTACAATGAGCAGTTCTTC
CATSETMTASAYNEQFF
>NA|NA|14|TRBV28|TRBJ1-3
TGTGCCAGCTCAGCACAGCTGATGAGAAACACTATATATTTT
CASSAQLMRNTIYF
>NA|NA|13|TRBV11-2|TRBJ2-7
TGTACCAGCAGCTTTCCGGCAGGGTACAAGCAGTACTTC
CTSSFPAGYKQYF